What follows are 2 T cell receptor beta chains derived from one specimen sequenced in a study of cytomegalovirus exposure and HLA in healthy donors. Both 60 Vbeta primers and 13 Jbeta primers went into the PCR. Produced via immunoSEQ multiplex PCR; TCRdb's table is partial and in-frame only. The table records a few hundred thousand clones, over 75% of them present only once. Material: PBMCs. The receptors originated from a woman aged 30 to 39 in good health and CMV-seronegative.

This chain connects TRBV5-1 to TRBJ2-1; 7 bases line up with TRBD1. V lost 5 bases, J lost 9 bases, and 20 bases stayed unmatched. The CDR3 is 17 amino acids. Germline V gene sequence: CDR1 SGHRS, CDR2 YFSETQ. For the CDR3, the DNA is TGCGCCAGCAGGACATCCCGACAGGGCTACCAGTGGACTGAGCAGTTCTTC. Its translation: CASRTSRQGYQWTEQFF.

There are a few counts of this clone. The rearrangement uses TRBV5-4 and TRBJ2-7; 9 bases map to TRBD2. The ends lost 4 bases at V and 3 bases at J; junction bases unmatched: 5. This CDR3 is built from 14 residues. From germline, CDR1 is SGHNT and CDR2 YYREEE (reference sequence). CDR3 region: CASSQRTSDYEQYF. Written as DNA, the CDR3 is TGTGCCAGCAGCCAAAGGACTAGCGACTACGAGCAGTACTTC.